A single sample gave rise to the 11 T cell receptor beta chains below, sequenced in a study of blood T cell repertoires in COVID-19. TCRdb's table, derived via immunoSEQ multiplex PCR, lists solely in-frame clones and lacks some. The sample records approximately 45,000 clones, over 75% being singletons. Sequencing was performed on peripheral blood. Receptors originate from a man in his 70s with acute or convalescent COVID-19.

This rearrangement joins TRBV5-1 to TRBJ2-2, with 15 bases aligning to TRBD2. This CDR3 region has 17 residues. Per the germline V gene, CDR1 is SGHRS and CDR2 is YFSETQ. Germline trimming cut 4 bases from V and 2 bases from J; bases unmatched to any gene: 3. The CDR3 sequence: CASSPGLAGGNTGELFF. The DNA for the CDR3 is TGCGCCAGCAGCCCGGGACTAGCGGGGGGAAACACCGGGGAGCTGTTTTTT.

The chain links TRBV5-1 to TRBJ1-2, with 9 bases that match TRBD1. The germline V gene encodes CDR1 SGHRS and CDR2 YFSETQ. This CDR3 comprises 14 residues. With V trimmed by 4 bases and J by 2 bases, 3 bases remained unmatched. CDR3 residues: CASSTGGSNYGYTF. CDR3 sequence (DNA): TGCGCCAGCAGCACAGGGGGCTCCAACTATGGCTACACCTTC.

Written as DNA, the CDR3 is TGTGCCAGCAGTTCGACAGGGGGCGGCATAGAGACCCAGTACTTC. Translation gives CASSSTGGGIETQYF. The V call is TRBV28, the J call TRBJ2-5; TRBD1 matches at 10 bases. Germline loops: CDR1 MDHEN, CDR2 SYDVKM. With 4 bases clipped from V and 4 bases from J, the junction kept 6 bases outside the gene matches. The CDR3 covers 15 residues.

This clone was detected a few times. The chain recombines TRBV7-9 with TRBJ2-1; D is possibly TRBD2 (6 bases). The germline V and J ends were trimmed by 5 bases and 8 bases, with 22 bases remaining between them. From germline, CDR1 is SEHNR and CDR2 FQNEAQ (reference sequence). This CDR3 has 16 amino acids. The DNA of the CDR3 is TGTGCCAGCAGCCCGATCCTGGGAGGAATCCGACATGAGCAGTTCTTC. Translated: CASSPILGGIRHEQFF.

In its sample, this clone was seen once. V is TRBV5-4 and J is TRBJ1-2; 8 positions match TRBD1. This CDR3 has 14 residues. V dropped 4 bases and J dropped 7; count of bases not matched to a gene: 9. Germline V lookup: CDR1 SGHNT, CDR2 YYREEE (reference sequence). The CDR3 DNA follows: TGTGCCAGCAGCCGAACAGGGGGTGTAGGTGGCTACACCTTC. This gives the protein CASSRTGGVGGYTF.

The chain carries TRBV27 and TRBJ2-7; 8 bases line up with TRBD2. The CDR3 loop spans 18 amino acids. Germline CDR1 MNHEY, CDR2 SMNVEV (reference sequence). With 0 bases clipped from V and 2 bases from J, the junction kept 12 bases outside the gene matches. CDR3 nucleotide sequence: TGTGCCAGCAGTTTATCCCCAAAACTAGCGGCGATTCCCTACGAGCAGTACTTC. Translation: CASSLSPKLAAIPYEQYF.

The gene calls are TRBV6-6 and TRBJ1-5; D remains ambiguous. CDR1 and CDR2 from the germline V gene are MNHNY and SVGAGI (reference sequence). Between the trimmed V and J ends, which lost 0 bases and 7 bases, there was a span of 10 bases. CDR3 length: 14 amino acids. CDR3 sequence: CASSYSQPEQPQHF. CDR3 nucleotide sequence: TGTGCCAGCAGTTACTCCCAACCGGAGCAGCCCCAGCATTTT.

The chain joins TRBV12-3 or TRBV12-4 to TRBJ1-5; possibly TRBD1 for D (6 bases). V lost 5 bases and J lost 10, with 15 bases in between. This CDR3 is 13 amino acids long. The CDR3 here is CASSRTASVPQHF. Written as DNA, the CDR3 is TGTGCCAGCAGTAGGACAGCTTCGGTTCCCCAGCATTTT.

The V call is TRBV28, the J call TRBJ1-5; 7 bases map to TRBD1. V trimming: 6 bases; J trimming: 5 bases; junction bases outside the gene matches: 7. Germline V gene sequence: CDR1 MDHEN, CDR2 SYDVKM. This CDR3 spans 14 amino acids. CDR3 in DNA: TGTGCCAGCAGATATCGGGACAGCCATCAGCCCCAGCATTTT. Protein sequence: CASRYRDSHQPQHF. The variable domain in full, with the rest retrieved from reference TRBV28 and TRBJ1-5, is DVKVTQSSRYLVKRTGEKVFLECVQDMDHENMFWYRQDPGLGLRLIYFSYDVKMKEKGDIPEGYSVSREKKERFSLILESASTNQTSMYLCASRYRDSHQPQHFGDGTRLSIL.

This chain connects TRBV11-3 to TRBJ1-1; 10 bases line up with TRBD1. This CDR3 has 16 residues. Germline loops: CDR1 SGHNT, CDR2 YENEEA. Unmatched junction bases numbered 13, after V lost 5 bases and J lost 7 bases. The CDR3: CASSTSTGGSANEAFF. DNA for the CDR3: TGTGCCAGCAGCACCTCGACAGGGGGCTCCGCGAATGAAGCTTTCTTT.

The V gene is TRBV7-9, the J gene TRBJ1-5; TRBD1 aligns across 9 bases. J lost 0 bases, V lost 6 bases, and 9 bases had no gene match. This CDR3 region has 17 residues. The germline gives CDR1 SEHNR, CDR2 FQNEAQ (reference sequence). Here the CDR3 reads CASSPGQGSFSNQPQHF. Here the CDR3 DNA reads TGTGCCAGCAGTCCGGGACAGGGTTCTTTTAGCAATCAGCCCCAGCATTTT.